This T cell receptor beta chain was observed in a study of T cells in Graves' hyperthyroidism and ophthalmopathy. This clonotype was recorded at least ten times. CDR1 is DFQATT, CDR2 SNEGSKA, per germline (reference sequence). This CDR3 contains 15 residues. The V end lost 0 bases, the J end lost 0 bases, and 8 bases lay between the germline ends. Amplified TCR beta CDR3 regions came from RNA transcripts. Initially, a first-round RT-PCR of the TCR CDR3 employed the HTBI primer set. TCRdb ran MiXCR on the multiplex PCR reads and lists one entry per CDR3 protein. The repertoire consists of 500,000 or so distinct CDR3 sequences, with about 16% occurring once and the leading ten covering around 32%.

The source is a woman aged 25 to 45 with Graves' ophthalmopathy. The rearrangement joins TRBV20-1 to TRBJ1-4, with no clear D. What was sequenced was blood. DNA for the CDR3: TGCAGTGCTAGAGACGGCCGAGCAACTAATGAAAAACTGTTTTTT. It translates to CSARDGRATNEKLFF.